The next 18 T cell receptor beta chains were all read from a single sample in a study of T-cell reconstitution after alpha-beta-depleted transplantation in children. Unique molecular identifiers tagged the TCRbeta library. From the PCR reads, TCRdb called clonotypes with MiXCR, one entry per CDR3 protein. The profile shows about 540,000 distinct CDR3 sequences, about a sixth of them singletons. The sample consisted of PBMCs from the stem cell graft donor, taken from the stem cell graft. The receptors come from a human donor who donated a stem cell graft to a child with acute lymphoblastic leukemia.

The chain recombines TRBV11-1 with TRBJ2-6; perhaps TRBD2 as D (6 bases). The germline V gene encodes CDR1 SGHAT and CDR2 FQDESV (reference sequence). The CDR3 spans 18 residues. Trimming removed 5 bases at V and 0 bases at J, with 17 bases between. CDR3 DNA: TGTGCCAGCAGCATTCCCGGGGGATCTAGCTCTGGGGCCAACGTCCTGACTTTC. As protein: CASSIPGGSSSGANVLTF.

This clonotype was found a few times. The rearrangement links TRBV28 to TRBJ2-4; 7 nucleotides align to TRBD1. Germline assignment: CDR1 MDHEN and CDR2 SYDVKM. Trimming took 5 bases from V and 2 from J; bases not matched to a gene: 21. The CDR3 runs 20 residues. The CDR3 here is CASSLFPDQGTAMSKNIQYF. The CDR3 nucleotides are TGTGCCAGCAGTCTATTTCCTGATCAAGGGACAGCGATGTCCAAAAACATTCAGTACTTC.

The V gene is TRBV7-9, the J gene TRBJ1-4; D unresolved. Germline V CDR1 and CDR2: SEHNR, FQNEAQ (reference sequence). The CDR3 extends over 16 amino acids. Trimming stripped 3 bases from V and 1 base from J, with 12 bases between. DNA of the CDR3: TGTGCCAGCAGCTTTTCCCCCGGTGTAACTAATGAAAAACTGTTTTTT. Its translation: CASSFSPGVTNEKLFF.

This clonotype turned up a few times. The CDR3 DNA sequence: TGTGCCAGTAGTCCTACACTAGCGGGAGTGCGCGAGCAGTACTTC. This gives the protein CASSPTLAGVREQYF. The chain uses TRBV19 and TRBJ2-7; TRBD2 agrees at 11 bases. The V and J ends lost 5 bases and 6 bases, in that order; junction bases with no gene match: 9. Germline V gene lookup returns CDR1 LNHDA and CDR2 SQIVND (reference sequence). The CDR3 is 15 amino acids.

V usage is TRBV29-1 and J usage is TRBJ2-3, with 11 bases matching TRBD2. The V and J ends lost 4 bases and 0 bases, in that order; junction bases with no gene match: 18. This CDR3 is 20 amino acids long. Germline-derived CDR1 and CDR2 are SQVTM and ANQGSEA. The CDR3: CSVANPGLADHSSSTDTQYF. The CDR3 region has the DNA TGCAGCGTTGCGAACCCGGGACTAGCGGACCACTCTTCTAGCACAGATACGCAGTATTTT.

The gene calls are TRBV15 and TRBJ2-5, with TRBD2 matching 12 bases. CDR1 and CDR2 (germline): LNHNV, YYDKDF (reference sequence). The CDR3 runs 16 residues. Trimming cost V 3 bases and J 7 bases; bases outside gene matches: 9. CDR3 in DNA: TGTGCCACCAGCAGGACTAGCGGGGGTCGTCTGGGGACCCAGTACTTC. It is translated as CATSRTSGGRLGTQYF.

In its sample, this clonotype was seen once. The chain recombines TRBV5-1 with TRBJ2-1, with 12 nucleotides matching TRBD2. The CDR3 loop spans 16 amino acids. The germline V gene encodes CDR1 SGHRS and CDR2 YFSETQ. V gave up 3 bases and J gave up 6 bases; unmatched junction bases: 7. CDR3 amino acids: CASSSRLAGVANEQFF. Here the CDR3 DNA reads TGCGCCAGCAGCTCCCGACTAGCGGGAGTGGCCAATGAGCAGTTCTTC.

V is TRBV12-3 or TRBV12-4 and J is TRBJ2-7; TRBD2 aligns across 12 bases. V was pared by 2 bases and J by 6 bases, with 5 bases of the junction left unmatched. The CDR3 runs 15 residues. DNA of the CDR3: TGTGCCAGCAGTTTATGGACTAGCGGGGTTAGCGAGCAGTACTTC. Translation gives CASSLWTSGVSEQYF.

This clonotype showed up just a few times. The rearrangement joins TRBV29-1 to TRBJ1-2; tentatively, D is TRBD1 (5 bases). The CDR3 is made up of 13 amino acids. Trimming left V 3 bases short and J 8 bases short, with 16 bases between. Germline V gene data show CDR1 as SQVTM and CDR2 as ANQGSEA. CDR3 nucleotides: TGCAGCGTTGATTTCCAGGGAATAGAGGGCTACACCTTC. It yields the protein CSVDFQGIEGYTF.

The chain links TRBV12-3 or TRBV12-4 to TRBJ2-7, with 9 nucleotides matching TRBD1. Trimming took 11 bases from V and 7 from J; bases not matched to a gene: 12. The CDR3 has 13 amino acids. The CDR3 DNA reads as TGTGCCGCCGGACAGGGGCTCGATGAGGAGCAGTACTTC. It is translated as CAAGQGLDEEQYF.

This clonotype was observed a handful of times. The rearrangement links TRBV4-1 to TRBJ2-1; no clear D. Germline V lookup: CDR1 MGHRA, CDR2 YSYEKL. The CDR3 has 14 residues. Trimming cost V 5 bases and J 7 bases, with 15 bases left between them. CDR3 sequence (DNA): TGCGCCAGCAGCAGGTCAGGCAGTTTGAATGAGCAGTTCTTC. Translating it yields CASSRSGSLNEQFF.

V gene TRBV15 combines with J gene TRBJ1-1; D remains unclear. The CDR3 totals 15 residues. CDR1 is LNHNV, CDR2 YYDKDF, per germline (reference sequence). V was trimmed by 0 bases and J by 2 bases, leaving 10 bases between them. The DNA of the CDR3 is TGTGCCACCAGCAGAGATACCGGGTTTAACACTGAAGCTTTCTTT. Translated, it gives CATSRDTGFNTEAFF. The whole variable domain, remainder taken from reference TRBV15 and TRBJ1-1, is DAMVIQNPRYQVTQFGKPVTLSCSQTLNHNVMYWYQQKSSQAPKLLFHYYDKDFNNEADTPDNFQSRRPNTSFCFLDIRSPGLGDTAMYLCATSRDTGFNTEAFFGQGTRLTVV.

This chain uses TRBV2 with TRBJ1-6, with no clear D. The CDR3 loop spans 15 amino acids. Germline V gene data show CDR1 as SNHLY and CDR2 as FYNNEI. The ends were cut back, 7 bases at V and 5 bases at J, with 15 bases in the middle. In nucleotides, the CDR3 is TGTGCCAGCATCTCCGTGGCAGTTAATAATTCACCCCTCCACTTT. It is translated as CASISVAVNNSPLHF.

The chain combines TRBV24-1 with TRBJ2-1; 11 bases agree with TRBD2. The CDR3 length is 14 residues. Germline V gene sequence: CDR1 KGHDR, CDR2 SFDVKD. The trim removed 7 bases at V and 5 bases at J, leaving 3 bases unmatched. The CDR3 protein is CATSAGLADNEQFF. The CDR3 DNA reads TGTGCCACCAGCGCGGGACTAGCGGACAATGAGCAGTTCTTC.

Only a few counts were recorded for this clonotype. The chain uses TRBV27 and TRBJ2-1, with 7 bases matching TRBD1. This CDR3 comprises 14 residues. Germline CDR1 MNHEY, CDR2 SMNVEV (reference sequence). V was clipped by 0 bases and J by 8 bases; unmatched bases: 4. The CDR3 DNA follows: TGTGCCAGCAGTTTATCGACAGGGATCTATGAGCAGTTCTTC. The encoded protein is CASSLSTGIYEQFF.

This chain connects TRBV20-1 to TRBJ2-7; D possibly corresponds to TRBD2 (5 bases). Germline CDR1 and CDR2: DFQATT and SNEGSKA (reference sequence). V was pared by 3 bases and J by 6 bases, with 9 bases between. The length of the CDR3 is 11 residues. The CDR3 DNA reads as TGCAGTGCTAGTTCGGCGGGCGAGCAGTACTTC. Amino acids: CSASSAGEQYF.

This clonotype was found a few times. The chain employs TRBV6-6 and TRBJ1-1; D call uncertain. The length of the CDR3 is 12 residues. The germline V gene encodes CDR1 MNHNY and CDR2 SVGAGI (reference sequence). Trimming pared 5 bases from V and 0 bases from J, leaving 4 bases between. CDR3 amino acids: CASSHMNTEAFF. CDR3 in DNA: TGTGCCAGCAGTCACATGAACACTGAAGCTTTCTTT.

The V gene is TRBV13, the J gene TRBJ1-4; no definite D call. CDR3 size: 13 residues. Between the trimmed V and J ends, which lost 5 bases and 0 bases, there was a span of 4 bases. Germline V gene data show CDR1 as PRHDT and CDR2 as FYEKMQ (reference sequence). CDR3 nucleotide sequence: TGTGCCAGCAGCCTTACAACTAATGAAAAACTGTTTTTT. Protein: CASSLTTNEKLFF.